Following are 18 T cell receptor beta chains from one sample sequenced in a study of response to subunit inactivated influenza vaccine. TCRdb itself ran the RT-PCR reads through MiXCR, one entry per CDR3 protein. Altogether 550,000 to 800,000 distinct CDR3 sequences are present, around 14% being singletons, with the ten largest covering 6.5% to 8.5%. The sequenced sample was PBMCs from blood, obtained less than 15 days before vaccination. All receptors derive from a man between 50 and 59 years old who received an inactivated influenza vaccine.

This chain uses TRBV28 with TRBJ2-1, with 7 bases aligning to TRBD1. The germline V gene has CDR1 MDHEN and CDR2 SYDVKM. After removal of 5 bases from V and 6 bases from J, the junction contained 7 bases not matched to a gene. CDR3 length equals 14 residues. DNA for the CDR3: TGTGCCAGCAGTGCACCGGGACAGAGCAATGAGCAGTTCTTC. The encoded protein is CASSAPGQSNEQFF.

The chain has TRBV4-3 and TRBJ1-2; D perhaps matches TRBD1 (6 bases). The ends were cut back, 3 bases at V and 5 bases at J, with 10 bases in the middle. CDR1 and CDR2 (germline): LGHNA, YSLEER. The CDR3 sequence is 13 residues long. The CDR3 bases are TGCGCCAGCAGCCACCAGACAGGATATGGCTACACCTTC. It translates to CASSHQTGYGYTF.

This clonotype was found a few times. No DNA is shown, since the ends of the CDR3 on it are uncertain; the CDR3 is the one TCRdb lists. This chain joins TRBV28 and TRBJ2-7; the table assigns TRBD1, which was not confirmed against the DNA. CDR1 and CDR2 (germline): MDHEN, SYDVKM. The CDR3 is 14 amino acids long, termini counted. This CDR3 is CASSSSGVRDEQYF.

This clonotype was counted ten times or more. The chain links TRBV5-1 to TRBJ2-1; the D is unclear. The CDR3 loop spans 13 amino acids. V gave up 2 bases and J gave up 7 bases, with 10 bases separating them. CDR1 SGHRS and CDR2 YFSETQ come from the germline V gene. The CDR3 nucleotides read TGCGCCAGCAGCTTAGGCCCTACTAATGAGCAGTTCTTC. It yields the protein CASSLGPTNEQFF.

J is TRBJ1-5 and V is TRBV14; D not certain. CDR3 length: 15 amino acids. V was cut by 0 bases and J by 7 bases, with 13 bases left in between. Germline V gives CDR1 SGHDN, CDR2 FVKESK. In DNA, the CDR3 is TGTGCCAGCAGCCAAGAATGCCCTCTGGAGCAGCCCCAGCATTTT. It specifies CASSQECPLEQPQHF.

The CDR3 bases are TGTGCCAGCAGAGACAGGGTCGGAACTAATGAAAAACTGTTTTTT. It specifies CASRDRVGTNEKLFF. This chain joins TRBV12-3 or TRBV12-4 and TRBJ1-4, with TRBD1 matching 7 bases. The V gene end was trimmed by 6 bases and the J gene end by 1 base; junction bases not matched to a gene: 5. The CDR3 is made up of 15 amino acids.

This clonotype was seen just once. The chain's CDR3 is CAWSVLGHLEQYF. CDR3 nucleotide sequence: TGTGCCTGGAGTGTACTGGGGCATCTCGAGCAGTACTTC. The rearrangement joins TRBV30 to TRBJ2-7; D is perhaps TRBD1 (5 bases). V was shortened by 0 bases and J by 6 bases, with 12 bases between the two germline ends. The CDR3 runs to 13 residues. The germline CDR1 and CDR2 sequences are GTSNPN and SVGIG (reference sequence).

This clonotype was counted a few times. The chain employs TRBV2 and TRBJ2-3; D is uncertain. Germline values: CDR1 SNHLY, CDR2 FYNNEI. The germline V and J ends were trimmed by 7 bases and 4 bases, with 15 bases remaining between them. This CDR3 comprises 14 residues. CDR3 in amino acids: CASNNIKLSDTQYF. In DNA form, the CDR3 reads TGTGCCAGCAACAACATCAAATTATCAGATACGCAGTATTTT.

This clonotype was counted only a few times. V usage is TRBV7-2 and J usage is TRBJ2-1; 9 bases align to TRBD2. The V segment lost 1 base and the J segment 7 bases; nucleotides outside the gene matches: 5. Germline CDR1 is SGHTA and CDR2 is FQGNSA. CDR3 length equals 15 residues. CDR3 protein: CASSLGLRGGNEQFF. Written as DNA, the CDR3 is TGTGCCAGCAGCTTAGGGTTGCGGGGGGGGAATGAGCAGTTCTTC. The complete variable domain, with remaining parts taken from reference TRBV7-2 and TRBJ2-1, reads GAGVSQSPSNKVTEKGKDVELRCDPISGHTALYWYRQSLGQGLEFLIYFQGNSAPDKSGLPSDRFSAERTGGSVSTLTIQRTQQEDSAVYLCASSLGLRGGNEQFFGPGTRLTVL.

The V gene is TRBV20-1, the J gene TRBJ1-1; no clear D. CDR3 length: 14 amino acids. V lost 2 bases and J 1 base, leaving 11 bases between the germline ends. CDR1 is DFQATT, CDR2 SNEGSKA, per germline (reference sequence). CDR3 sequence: CSARFVHGNTEAFF. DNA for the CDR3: TGCAGTGCTAGATTCGTGCACGGGAACACTGAAGCTTTCTTT.

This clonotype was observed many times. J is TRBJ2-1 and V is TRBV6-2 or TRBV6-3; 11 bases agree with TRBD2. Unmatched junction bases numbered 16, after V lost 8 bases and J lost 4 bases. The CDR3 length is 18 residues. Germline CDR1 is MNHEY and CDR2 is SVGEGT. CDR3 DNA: TGTGCCAGCCCCGGTGGTCTAGCGGGAGGCTTCCGTTACAATGAGCAGTTCTTC. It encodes CASPGGLAGGFRYNEQFF.

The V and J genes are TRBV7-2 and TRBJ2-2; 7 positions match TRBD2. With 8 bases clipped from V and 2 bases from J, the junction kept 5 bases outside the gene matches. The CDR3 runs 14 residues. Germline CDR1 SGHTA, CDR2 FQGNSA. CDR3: CASGERGNTGELFF. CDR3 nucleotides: TGTGCCAGCGGCGAGCGGGGAAACACCGGGGAGCTGTTTTTT.

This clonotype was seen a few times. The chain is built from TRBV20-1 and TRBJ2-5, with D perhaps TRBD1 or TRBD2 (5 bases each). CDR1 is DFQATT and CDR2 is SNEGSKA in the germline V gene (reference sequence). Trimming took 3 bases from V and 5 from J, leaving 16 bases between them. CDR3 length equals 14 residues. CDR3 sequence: CSARRGPQVETQYF. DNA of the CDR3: TGCAGTGCTAGGAGGGGCCCCCAAGTGGAGACCCAGTACTTC.

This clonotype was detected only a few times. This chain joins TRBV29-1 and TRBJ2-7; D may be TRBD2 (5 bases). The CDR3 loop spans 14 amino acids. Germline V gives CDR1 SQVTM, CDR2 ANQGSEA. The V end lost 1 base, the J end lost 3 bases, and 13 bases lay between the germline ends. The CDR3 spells CSVEVNGEDYEQYF. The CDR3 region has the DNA TGCAGCGTTGAAGTTAACGGGGAAGACTACGAGCAGTACTTC.

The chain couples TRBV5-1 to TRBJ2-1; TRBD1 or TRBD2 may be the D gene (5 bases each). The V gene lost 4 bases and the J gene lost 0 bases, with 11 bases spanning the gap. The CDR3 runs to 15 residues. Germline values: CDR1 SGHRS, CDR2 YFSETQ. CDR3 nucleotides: TGCGCCAGCAGCACCTGGGGGAGCTCCTACAATGAGCAGTTCTTC. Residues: CASSTWGSSYNEQFF.

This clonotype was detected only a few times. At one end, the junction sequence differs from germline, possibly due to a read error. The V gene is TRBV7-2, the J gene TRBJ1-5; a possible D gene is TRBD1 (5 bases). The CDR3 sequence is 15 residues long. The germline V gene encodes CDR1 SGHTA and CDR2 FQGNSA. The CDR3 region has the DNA TGTGCCAGCAGCATAGCTCCTGGGACCAATCAGCCCCAGCATTTT. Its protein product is CASSIAPGTNQPQHF.

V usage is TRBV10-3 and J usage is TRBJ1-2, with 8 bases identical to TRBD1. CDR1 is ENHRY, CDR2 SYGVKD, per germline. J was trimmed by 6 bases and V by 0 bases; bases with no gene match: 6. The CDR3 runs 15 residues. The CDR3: CAISESTTGANGYTF. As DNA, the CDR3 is TGTGCCATCAGTGAGTCTACGACAGGGGCTAATGGCTACACCTTC.

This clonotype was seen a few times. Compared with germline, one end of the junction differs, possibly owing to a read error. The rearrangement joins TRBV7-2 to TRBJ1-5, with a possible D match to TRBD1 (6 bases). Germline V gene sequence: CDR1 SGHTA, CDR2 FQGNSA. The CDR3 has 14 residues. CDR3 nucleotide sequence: TGTGCCAGCAACTTAGGGGGGACCCGGCAGCCCCAGCATTTT. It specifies CASNLGGTRQPQHF.